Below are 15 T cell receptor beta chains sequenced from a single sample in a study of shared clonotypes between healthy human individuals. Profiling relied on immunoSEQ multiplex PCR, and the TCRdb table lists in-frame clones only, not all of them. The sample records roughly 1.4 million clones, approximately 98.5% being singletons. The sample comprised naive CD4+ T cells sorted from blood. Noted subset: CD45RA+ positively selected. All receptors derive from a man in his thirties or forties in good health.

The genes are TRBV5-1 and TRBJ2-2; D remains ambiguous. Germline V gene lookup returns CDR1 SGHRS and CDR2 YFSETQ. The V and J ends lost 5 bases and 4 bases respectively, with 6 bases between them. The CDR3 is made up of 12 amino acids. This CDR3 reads CASRSGTGELFF. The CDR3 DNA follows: TGCGCCAGCAGGTCAGGCACCGGGGAGCTGTTTTTT.

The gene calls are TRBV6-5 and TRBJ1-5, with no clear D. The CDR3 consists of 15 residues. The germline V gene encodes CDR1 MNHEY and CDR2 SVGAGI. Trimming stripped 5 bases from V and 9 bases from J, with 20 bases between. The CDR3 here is CASSPYGPTETPQHF. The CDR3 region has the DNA TGTGCCAGCAGTCCCTATGGACCCACCGAAACGCCCCAGCATTTT.

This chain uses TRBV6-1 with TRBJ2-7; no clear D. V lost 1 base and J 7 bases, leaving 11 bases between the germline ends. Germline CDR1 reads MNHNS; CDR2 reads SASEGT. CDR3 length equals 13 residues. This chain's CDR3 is CASSEGRVREQYF. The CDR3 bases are TGTGCCAGCAGTGAAGGAAGGGTTAGGGAGCAGTACTTC.

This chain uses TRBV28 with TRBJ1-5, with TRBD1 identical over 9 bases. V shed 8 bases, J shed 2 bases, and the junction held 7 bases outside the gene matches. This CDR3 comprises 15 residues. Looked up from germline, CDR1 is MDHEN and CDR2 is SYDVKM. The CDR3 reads CASGGTGWGNQPQHF. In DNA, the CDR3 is TGTGCCAGCGGCGGGACAGGGTGGGGCAATCAGCCCCAGCATTTT.

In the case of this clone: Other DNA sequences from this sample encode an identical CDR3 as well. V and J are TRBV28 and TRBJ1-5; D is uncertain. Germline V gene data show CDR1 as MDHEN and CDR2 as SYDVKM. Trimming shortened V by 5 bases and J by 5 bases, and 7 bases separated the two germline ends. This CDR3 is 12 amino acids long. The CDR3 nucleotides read TGTGCCAGCAGTCTTACCTATCAGCCCCAGCATTTT. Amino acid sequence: CASSLTYQPQHF.

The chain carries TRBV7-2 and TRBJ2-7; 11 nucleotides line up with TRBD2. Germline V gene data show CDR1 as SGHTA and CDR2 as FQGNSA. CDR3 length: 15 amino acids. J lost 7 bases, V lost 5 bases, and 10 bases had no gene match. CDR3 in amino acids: CASSQSLAGATEQYF. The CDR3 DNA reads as TGTGCCAGCAGCCAATCACTAGCGGGAGCTACGGAGCAGTACTTC.

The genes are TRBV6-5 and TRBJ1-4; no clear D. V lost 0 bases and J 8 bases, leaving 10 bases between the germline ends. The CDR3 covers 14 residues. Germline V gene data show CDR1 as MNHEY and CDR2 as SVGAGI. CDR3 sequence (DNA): TGTGCCAGCAGTTACTCGATCCTGGGGGAAAAACTGTTTTTT. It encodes CASSYSILGEKLFF.

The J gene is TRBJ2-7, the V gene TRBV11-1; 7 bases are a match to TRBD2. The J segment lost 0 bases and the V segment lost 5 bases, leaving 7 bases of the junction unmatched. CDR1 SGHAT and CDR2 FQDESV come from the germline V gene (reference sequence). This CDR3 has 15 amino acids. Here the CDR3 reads CASSRDYSSSYEQYF. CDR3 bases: TGTGCCAGCAGCCGGGACTATTCGAGCTCCTACGAGCAGTACTTC.

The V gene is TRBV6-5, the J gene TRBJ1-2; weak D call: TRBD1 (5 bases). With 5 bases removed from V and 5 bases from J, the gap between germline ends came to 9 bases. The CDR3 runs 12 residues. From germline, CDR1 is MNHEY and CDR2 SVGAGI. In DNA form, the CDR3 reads TGTGCCAGCAGTCCTCAGGGATATGGCTACACCTTC. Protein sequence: CASSPQGYGYTF.

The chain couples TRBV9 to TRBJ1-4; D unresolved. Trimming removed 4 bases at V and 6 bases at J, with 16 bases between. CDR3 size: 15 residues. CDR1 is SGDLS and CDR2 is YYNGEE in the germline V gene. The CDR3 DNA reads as TGTGCCAGCAGCCCCCCCGGCAGCTGGGATGAAAAACTGTTTTTT. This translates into CASSPPGSWDEKLFF.

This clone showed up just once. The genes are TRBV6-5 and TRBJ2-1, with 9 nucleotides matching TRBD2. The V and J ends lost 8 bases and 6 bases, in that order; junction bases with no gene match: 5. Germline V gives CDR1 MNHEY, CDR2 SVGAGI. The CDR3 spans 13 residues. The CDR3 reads CASAGGPSNEQFF. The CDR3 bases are TGTGCCAGCGCGGGAGGGCCGAGCAATGAGCAGTTCTTC.

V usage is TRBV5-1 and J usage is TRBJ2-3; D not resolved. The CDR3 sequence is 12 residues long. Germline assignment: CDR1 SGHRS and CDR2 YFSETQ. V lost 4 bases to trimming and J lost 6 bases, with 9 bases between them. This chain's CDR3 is CASSANADTQYF. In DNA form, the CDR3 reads TGCGCCAGCAGCGCCAATGCGGATACGCAGTATTTT.

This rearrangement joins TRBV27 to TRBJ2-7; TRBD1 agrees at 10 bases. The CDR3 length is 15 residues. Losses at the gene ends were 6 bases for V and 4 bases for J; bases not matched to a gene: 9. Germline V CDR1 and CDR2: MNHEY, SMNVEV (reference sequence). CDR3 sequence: CASRYRDRGWYEQYF. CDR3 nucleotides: TGTGCCAGCAGGTACCGGGACAGGGGCTGGTACGAGCAGTACTTC.

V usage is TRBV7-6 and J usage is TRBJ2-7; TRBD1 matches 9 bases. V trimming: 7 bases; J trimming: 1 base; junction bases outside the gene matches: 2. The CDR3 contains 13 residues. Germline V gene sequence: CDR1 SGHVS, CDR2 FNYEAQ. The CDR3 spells CASTGTGSYEQYF. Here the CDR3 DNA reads TGTGCCAGCACCGGGACAGGGTCCTACGAGCAGTACTTC.

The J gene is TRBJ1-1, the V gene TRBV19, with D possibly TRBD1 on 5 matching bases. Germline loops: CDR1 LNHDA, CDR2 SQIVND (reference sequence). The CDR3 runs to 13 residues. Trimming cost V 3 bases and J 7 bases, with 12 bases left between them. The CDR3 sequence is CASSMDGGVEAFF. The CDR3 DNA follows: TGTGCCAGTAGTATGGATGGGGGGGTTGAAGCTTTCTTT.